What follows are 11 T cell receptor beta chains derived from one specimen sequenced in a study of vaccination effects on CD4 cells after COVID-19. Within the ViraFEST assay, antigen-specific CD4+ T cells underwent expansion with viral peptide pools prior to sequencing. Around day 10 of culture, CD4+ T cells were separated out. Vaccine recipients lacked prior SARS-CoV-2 infection and had negative nucleocapsid antibodies. Antigen specificity for these receptors is unknown. Libraries were prepared by immunoSEQ multiplex PCR; TCRdb keeps only in-frame clonotypes and omits some of them. The sample lists about 41,000 clones, approximately 80% occurring once. The input for sequencing was CD4+ T cells from PBMCs cultured with HCoV-NL63 spike peptides, taken before COVID-19 vaccination. All receptors derive from a human donor who received a COVID-19 vaccine.

The CDR3 nucleotides are TGTGCCTGGAGTTTCGACTCCGTCCAGGTCGGAAACACCATATATTTT. Its protein is CAWSFDSVQVGNTIYF. The chain couples TRBV30 to TRBJ1-3; the D is unclear. The ends were cut back, 2 bases at V and 4 bases at J, with 18 bases in the middle. The CDR3 consists of 16 residues. Germline V gives CDR1 GTSNPN, CDR2 SVGIG (reference sequence).

The chain has TRBV24-1 and TRBJ1-5, with 11 bases lining up with TRBD1. The junction had 8 bases not matched to a gene; V was cut back by 4 bases and J by 7 bases. This CDR3 spans 16 amino acids. Germline assignment: CDR1 KGHDR and CDR2 SFDVKD. CDR3 region: CATSDSRTGGQQPQHF. CDR3 bases: TGTGCCACCAGTGACTCACGGACAGGGGGCCAGCAGCCCCAGCATTTT.

The chain employs TRBV2 and TRBJ1-6; D call uncertain. This CDR3 is 14 amino acids long. Per the germline V gene, CDR1 is SNHLY and CDR2 is FYNNEI. V was shortened by 6 bases and J by 10 bases, with 16 bases between the two germline ends. CDR3 in amino acids: CASSVGGTYSPLHF. CDR3 coding DNA: TGTGCCAGCAGCGTAGGAGGTACTTACTCACCCCTCCACTTT.

The CDR3 is CASSMGDGAYGYTF. CDR3 DNA: TGTGCCAGCAGCATGGGGGACGGAGCCTATGGCTACACCTTC. The chain links TRBV13 to TRBJ1-2; D may be TRBD1 (5 bases). CDR3 length: 14 amino acids. Germline V gene data show CDR1 as PRHDT and CDR2 as FYEKMQ (reference sequence). V shed 5 bases and J shed 4 bases, with 14 bases lying between them.

The chain uses TRBV29-1 and TRBJ1-2; 11 bases fit TRBD1. This CDR3 comprises 13 residues. J gave up 8 bases and V 4 bases, and 6 bases lay outside the gene matches. CDR1 and CDR2 from the germline V gene are SQVTM and ANQGSEA. CDR3 sequence reads: CSVGTGGSRGYTF. CDR3 DNA sequence: TGCAGCGTTGGGACAGGGGGCAGTAGGGGCTACACCTTC.

The chain is built from TRBV27 and TRBJ2-5; D might be TRBD1 (6 bases). V was pared by 5 bases and J by 5 bases, with 18 bases between. Germline V lookup: CDR1 MNHEY, CDR2 SMNVEV (reference sequence). The CDR3 covers 15 residues. CDR3 protein: CASSPAPQGRETQYF. The CDR3 DNA sequence: TGTGCCAGCAGTCCAGCCCCACAGGGCAGGGAGACCCAGTACTTC.

The chain links TRBV7-2 to TRBJ1-6; no clear D gene. The CDR3 consists of 14 residues. CDR1 is SGHTA, CDR2 FQGNSA, per germline. Trimming removed 1 base from V and 8 bases from J, with 9 bases in between. The CDR3 DNA reads as TGTGCCAGCAGCTTAGATGTGGGGTATTCACCCCTCCACTTT. Translated: CASSLDVGYSPLHF.

The chain carries TRBV5-5 and TRBJ2-3, with D perhaps matching TRBD1 (6 bases). The CDR3 runs 14 residues. V lost 4 bases, J lost 2 bases, and 11 bases lay in between. Germline CDR1 is SGHKS and CDR2 is YYEKEE (reference sequence). The CDR3, as DNA: TGTGCCAGCAGCGCAGGGGACCCCACAGATACGCAGTATTTT. Amino acids: CASSAGDPTDTQYF.

The genes are TRBV6-5 and TRBJ2-4; D is unresolved. V shed 2 bases and J shed 0 bases, with 5 bases lying between them. The CDR3 length is 14 residues. CDR1 is MNHEY, CDR2 SVGAGI, per germline. This chain's CDR3 is CASSYTGAKNIQYF. CDR3 bases: TGTGCCAGCAGTTACACCGGAGCCAAAAACATTCAGTACTTC.

The chain has TRBV4-2 and TRBJ1-2, with 7 bases matching TRBD1. The CDR3 runs 13 residues. V was clipped by 4 bases and J by 5 bases; unmatched bases: 4. The germline V gene encodes CDR1 LGHNA and CDR2 YNFKEQ. The DNA of the CDR3 is TGTGCCAGCAGCCCAACACAGGGGTATGGCTACACCTTC. This codes for CASSPTQGYGYTF.

The CDR3 reads CASSAYSGNTIYF. CDR3 sequence (DNA): TGTGCCAGCAGTGCATACTCTGGAAACACCATATATTTT. The rearrangement uses TRBV12-3 or TRBV12-4 and TRBJ1-3; D gene unclear. Trimming shortened V by 5 bases and J by 0 bases, and 5 bases separated the two germline ends. The CDR3 has 13 residues.